This TCR beta chain was profiled in a study of beta chain features in type 1 diabetes. A remark on this clone: Its target is unknown.

Notes on the study in general: Patients' naive, central memory and Treg TCRB repertoires seemed closer to one another than those of healthy donors. It was possible that PCR favored shorter templates, equally so in patients and controls.

Reverse transcription of all isolated RNA meant that expressed TCRB transcripts were sequenced. The protocol was immunoSEQ multiplex PCR, while the TCRdb copy is restricted to in-frame clones and leaves out a portion. The table lists around 350,000 clones, 10% to 15% of them singletons. The CDR3 consists of 16 residues. The germline V gene has CDR1 SGHVS and CDR2 FQNEAQ. Trimming removed 4 bases from V and 5 bases from J, with 18 bases in between. CD45RO/CCR7/CD25/CD127/CD95/CD27 sorting isolated CD4+ naive, central memory, regulatory and stem cell-like memory cells. Once sorted, every population was more than 98% pure.

The genes are TRBV7-8 and TRBJ2-1; no clear D gene. The sequence was obtained from a man between 18 and 29 years old in good health. The sample taken for sequencing was naive CD4+ T cells from blood. Here the CDR3 DNA reads TGTGCCAGCAGCTCCTCTTCTTATGCGGCCGACAATGAGCAGTTCTTC. This encodes CASSSSSYAADNEQFF.